This TCR beta chain derives from a study of blood T cell repertoires in COVID-19. Study context: T cells, B-cell-depleted T cells, or PBMCs supplied cDNA or gDNA.

In the authors' methods: Amplification from reference gene primers served as the basis for estimated nucleated cell counts. The protocol was immunoSEQ multiplex PCR, while the TCRdb copy is restricted to in-frame clones and leaves out a portion. V, J and clone size reflect that table, while D and trimming were determined from the DNA. The sample comprises about 270,000 clones, around nine tenths of which are singletons, and around 9% rests with the top ten. The V end was cut by 1 base, the J end by 7 bases, with 11 bases between. The CDR3 runs to 15 residues. Looked up from germline, CDR1 is SGHNT and CDR2 is YENEEA.

This receptor was taken from a man between 35 and 55 years old with active or convalescent COVID-19. Sequencing used peripheral blood. The chain combines TRBV11-3 with TRBJ1-6; the D gene is possibly TRBD1 (6 bases). CDR3 sequence (DNA): TGTGCCAGCAGCTTAGGTCGAGGGGGAAATTCACCCCTCCACTTT. It specifies CASSLGRGGNSPLHF.